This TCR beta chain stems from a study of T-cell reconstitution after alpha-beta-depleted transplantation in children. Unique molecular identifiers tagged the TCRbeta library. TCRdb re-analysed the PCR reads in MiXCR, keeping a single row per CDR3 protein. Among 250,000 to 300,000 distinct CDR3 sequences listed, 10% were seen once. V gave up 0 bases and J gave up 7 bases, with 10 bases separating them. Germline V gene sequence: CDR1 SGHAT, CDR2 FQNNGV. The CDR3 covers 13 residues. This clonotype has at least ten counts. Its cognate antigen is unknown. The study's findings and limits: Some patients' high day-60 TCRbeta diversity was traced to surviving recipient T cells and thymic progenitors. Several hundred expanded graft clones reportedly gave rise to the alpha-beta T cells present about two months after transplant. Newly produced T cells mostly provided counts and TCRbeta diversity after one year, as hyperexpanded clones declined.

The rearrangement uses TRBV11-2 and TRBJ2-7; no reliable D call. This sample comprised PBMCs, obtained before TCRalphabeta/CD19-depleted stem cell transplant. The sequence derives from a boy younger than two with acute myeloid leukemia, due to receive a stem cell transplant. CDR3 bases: TGTGCCAGCAGCTTAGACAGGCCGGTGGAGCAGTACTTC. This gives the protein CASSLDRPVEQYF.